This TCR beta chain originates from a study of T cell responses to AZD1222 COVID-19 vaccine. Assay: immunoSEQ multiplex PCR; the TCRdb copy retains only in-frame clones and omits some. Of about 120,000 clones listed, around 90% are singletons. General study points: Spike was spanned by vaccine-associated CD4 TCRs, with dominance at 160-218 and 743-854. Mostly white British, mostly female donors; authors suggested clonal diversity may be underestimated.

The CDR3 totals 15 residues. The V end was cut by 1 base, the J end by 6 bases, with 12 bases between. CDR1 and CDR2 (germline): SGHTA, FQGTGA. A remark on this clone: Its target is not known.

The sequence was obtained from an adult in good health. This sample comprised peripheral blood, obtained on day 0 of AZD1222 vaccination. The chain recombines TRBV7-3 with TRBJ2-2; perhaps TRBD1 as D (6 bases). The CDR3 DNA follows: TGTGCCAGCAGCTTAATGGGACAACCTCCCGGGGAGCTGTTTTTT. Translation gives CASSLMGQPPGELFF.